These 14 T cell receptor beta chains were all obtained from the same sample, sequenced in a study of shared clonotypes between healthy human individuals. The data were produced by immunoSEQ multiplex PCR, yet TCRdb's version contains in-frame clones alone and is incomplete. The sample shows about 2.3 million clones, 80% to 95% of them seen only once. Sequenced: naive CD4+ T cells from PBMCs. The subset was: CD45RA+ positively selected. Source of these receptors: a young man in good health. Some clones in this sample may be carry-over from other donors' samples.

This rearrangement joins TRBV7-3 to TRBJ2-7; D possibly corresponds to TRBD1 (5 bases). This CDR3 is built from 16 residues. V was shortened by 2 bases and J by 4 bases, with 18 bases between the two germline ends. In germline, CDR1 is SGHTA, CDR2 FQGTGA. The CDR3 coding sequence is TGTGCCAGCAGCTTACTGGGGCCGTCGAGATTGTACGAGCAGTACTTC. Translating gives CASSLLGPSRLYEQYF.

V is TRBV28 and J is TRBJ1-1, with D uncertain. With 8 bases removed from V and 7 bases from J, the gap between germline ends came to 20 bases. Germline CDR1 and CDR2: MDHEN and SYDVKM. There are 14 residues in the CDR3. CDR3: CASVGHPSRSEAFF. CDR3 nucleotide sequence: TGTGCCAGCGTCGGGCACCCTTCTAGGAGTGAAGCTTTCTTT.

The J gene is TRBJ2-3, the V gene TRBV2; TRBD2 agrees at 10 bases. Germline V gene sequence: CDR1 SNHLY, CDR2 FYNNEI. There are 13 residues in the CDR3. V shed 5 bases and J 14 bases; nucleotides not matched to a gene: 10. The CDR3 DNA reads as TGTGCCAGCAGTCGGACTAGCGGAGGTTTTTGGTATTTT. This codes for CASSRTSGGFWYF.

The gene calls are TRBV5-1 and TRBJ2-3, with D possibly being TRBD2 (6 bases). V gave up 0 bases and J gave up 3 bases, with 8 bases separating them. The germline V gene encodes CDR1 SGHRS and CDR2 YFSETQ. The CDR3 extends over 14 amino acids. For the CDR3, the DNA is TGCGCCAGCAGCTTGGTGCTAGCGACAGATACGCAGTATTTT. It yields the protein CASSLVLATDTQYF.

Note on this clone: Other DNA sequences of this sample code for an identical CDR3. This sequence joins TRBV30 and TRBJ1-5; tentatively, D is TRBD1 (5 bases). CDR1 and CDR2 (germline): GTSNPN, SVGIG (reference sequence). Trimming stripped 1 base from V and 0 bases from J, with 7 bases between. This CDR3 has 14 amino acids. CDR3 nucleotides: TGTGCCTGGAGTGGGCAGGGTAGCAATCAGCCCCAGCATTTT. The encoded protein is CAWSGQGSNQPQHF. Based on the CDR3 plus reference TRBV30 and TRBJ1-5, the full variable domain is SQTIHQWPATLVQPVGSPLSLECTVEGTSNPNLYWYRQAAGRGLQLLFYSVGIGQISSEVPQNLSASRPQDRQFILSSKKLLLSDSGFYLCAWSGQGSNQPQHFGDGTRLSIL.

This clone was seen a single time. This chain joins TRBV28 and TRBJ2-7; TRBD2 matches at 11 bases. Germline V gene lookup returns CDR1 MDHEN and CDR2 SYDVKM. The CDR3 runs to 14 residues. J gave up 6 bases and V 6 bases, and 7 bases lay outside the gene matches. CDR3 loop: CASSLRLAGTEQYF. CDR3 sequence (DNA): TGTGCCAGCAGCCTCAGACTAGCGGGAACCGAGCAGTACTTC.

This chain uses TRBV27 with TRBJ2-5; no clear D. The CDR3 is made up of 14 amino acids. Germline-derived CDR1 and CDR2 are MNHEY and SMNVEV (reference sequence). Between the trimmed V and J ends, which lost 6 bases and 5 bases, there was a span of 16 bases. CDR3 in amino acids: CASRRTPSYETQYF. The CDR3 DNA reads TGTGCCAGCAGGAGGACCCCGAGTTATGAGACCCAGTACTTC.

This rearrangement joins TRBV28 to TRBJ1-2, with D tentatively TRBD1 (5 bases). CDR1 and CDR2 from the germline V gene are MDHEN and SYDVKM. This CDR3 is built from 14 residues. V was pared by 3 bases and J by 4 bases, with 12 bases between. For the CDR3, the DNA is TGTGCCAGCAGTTTGGAATTGGGGGGCTATGGCTACACCTTC. Protein: CASSLELGGYGYTF.

The chain employs TRBV5-1 and TRBJ2-1; D not certain. CDR1 is SGHRS, CDR2 YFSETQ, per germline. Trimming took off 0 bases at V and 0 bases at J, with 16 bases between the two ends. The CDR3 sequence is 18 residues long. The CDR3 spells CASSLAYGSIPSYNEQFF. CDR3 in DNA: TGCGCCAGCAGCTTGGCCTATGGTAGCATCCCCTCCTACAATGAGCAGTTCTTC. The entire variable domain, with the rest obtained from reference TRBV5-1 and TRBJ2-1, is as follows: KAGVTQTPRYLIKTRGQQVTLSCSPISGHRSVSWYQQTPGQGLQFLFEYFSETQRNKGNFPGRFSGRQFSNSRSEMNVSTLELGDSALYLCASSLAYGSIPSYNEQFFGPGTRLTVL.

The V gene is TRBV23-1, the J gene TRBJ2-3; a weak D match, TRBD2 (6 bases). TRBV23-1 is classed as an ORF, of uncertain function. The CDR3 covers 14 residues. The V gene lost 0 bases and the J gene lost 4 bases, with 8 bases spanning the gap. The CDR3 region has the DNA TGCGCCAGCAGTCAATCGGAGGGGCCAGATACGCAGTATTTT. This gives the protein CASSQSEGPDTQYF.

The chain joins TRBV20-1 to TRBJ1-2; TRBD1 might be the D (6 bases). The CDR3 runs to 11 residues. CDR1 is DFQATT and CDR2 is SNEGSKA in the germline V gene (reference sequence). Trimming took off 6 bases at V and 8 bases at J, with 13 bases between the two ends. CDR3 DNA sequence: TGCAGTGCAGGAGGGGGTAGGGGCTACACCTTC. Translated, it gives CSAGGGRGYTF.

The chain carries TRBV28 and TRBJ2-1, with 7 bases aligning to TRBD1. The germline V gene encodes CDR1 MDHEN and CDR2 SYDVKM. There are 17 residues in the CDR3. V trimming: 2 bases; J trimming: 5 bases; junction bases outside the gene matches: 12. The CDR3 DNA reads as TGTGCCAGCAGTTTACCCCGACAGGGTGTTTACCACAATGAGCAGTTCTTC. Its translation: CASSLPRQGVYHNEQFF.

This clone was counted once. The CDR3 sequence is CASSRVGGYEQYF. For the CDR3, the DNA is TGTGCCAGCTCAAGGGTAGGGGGCTACGAGCAGTACTTC. The chain is built from TRBV18 and TRBJ2-7, with D perhaps TRBD1 (6 bases). V lost 5 bases and J 3 bases, leaving 11 bases between the germline ends. The germline CDR1 and CDR2 sequences are KGHSH and LQKENI. The CDR3 totals 13 residues. The full variable domain, with the rest looked up from reference TRBV18 and TRBJ2-7, is NAGVMQNPRHLVRRRGQEARLRCSPMKGHSHVYWYRQLPEEGLKFMVYLQKENIIDESGMPKERFSAEFPKEGPSILRIQQVVRGDSAAYFCASSRVGGYEQYFGPGTRLTVT.

The chain combines TRBV5-5 with TRBJ2-7; 7 bases align to TRBD1. The CDR3 contains 13 residues. Germline V gene sequence: CDR1 SGHKS, CDR2 YYEKEE (reference sequence). With V trimmed by 4 bases and J by 1 base, 2 bases remained unmatched. In nucleotides, the CDR3 is TGTGCCAGCAGCCTGGGACAGTCCTACGAGCAGTACTTC. Translation: CASSLGQSYEQYF.